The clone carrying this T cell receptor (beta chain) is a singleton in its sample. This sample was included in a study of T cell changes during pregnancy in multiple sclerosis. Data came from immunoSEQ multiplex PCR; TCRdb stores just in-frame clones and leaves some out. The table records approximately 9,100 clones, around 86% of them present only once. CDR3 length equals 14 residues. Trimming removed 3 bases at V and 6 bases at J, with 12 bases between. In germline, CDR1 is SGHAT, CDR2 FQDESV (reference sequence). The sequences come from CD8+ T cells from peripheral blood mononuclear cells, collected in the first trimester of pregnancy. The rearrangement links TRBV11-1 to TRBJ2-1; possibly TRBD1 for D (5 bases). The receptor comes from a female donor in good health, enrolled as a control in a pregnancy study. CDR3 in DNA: TGTGCCAGCAGCTTCCAGGACAAGCTCAATGAGCAGTTCTTC. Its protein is CASSFQDKLNEQFF.